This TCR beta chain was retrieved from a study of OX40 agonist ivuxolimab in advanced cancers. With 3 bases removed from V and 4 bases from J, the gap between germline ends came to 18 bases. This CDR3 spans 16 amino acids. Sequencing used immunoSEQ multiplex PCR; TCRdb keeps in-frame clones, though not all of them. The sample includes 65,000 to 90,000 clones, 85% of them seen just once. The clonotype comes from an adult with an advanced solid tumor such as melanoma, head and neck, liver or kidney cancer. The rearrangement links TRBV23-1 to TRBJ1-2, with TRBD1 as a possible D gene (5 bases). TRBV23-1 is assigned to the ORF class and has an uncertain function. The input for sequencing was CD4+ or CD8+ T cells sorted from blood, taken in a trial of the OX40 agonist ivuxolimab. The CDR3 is CASSHDSGRISYGYTF. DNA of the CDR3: TGCGCCAGCAGTCACGACAGCGGACGCATTTCCTATGGCTACACCTTC.